A single sample gave rise to the 24 T cell receptor beta chains below, sequenced in a study of cytomegalovirus exposure and HLA in healthy donors. The PCR had 60 Vbeta and 13 Jbeta primers. Assay: immunoSEQ multiplex PCR; the TCRdb copy retains only in-frame clones and omits some. The repertoire has over 100,000 clones, roughly four fifths of them found once; the top ten carry roughly 3.3%. The sample was PBMCs. These receptors originate from a woman younger than 45 in good health and CMV-seropositive.

The rearrangement joins TRBV10-2 to TRBJ1-6, with 8 nucleotides matching TRBD1. CDR1 is WSHSY, CDR2 SAAADI, per germline. The CDR3 covers 15 residues. After removal of 2 bases from V and 9 bases from J, the junction contained 6 bases not matched to a gene. The CDR3 coding sequence is TGCGCCAGCAGTGAGGACAGGGGAGAGACTTCACCCCTCCACTTT. It yields the protein CASSEDRGETSPLHF.

This CDR3 reads CASSVYGQINEKLFF. CDR3 DNA: TGTGCCAGCAGCGTATATGGACAAATTAATGAAAAACTGTTTTTT. The rearrangement links TRBV9 to TRBJ1-4, with D possibly matching TRBD1 (5 bases). V was clipped by 1 base and J by 4 bases, with 11 bases between them. Germline values: CDR1 SGDLS, CDR2 YYNGEE. This CDR3 spans 15 amino acids.

V and J are TRBV19 and TRBJ1-1; TRBD1 agrees at 9 bases. This CDR3 is built from 14 residues. V shed 5 bases and J 5 bases; nucleotides not matched to a gene: 6. Germline CDR1 LNHDA, CDR2 SQIVND (reference sequence). CDR3 protein: CASSLGTGWTEAFF. CDR3 DNA sequence: TGTGCCAGTAGTCTTGGGACAGGGTGGACTGAAGCTTTCTTT.

CDR3 sequence reads: CASSYRQANSYEQYF. The CDR3 nucleotides read TGTGCCAGCAGTTATAGGCAGGCGAACTCCTACGAGCAGTACTTC. V is TRBV6-6 and J is TRBJ2-7; D gene unclear. CDR1 MNHNY and CDR2 SVGAGI come from the germline V gene (reference sequence). This CDR3 has 15 amino acids. V dropped 3 bases and J dropped 0 bases, with 12 bases sitting between them.

The CDR3, as DNA: TGTGCCAGCAGTTTGGGACTGCTCTACGAGCAGTACTTC. It translates to CASSLGLLYEQYF. The V and J genes are TRBV27 and TRBJ2-7, with D possibly being TRBD2 (6 bases). Germline assignment: CDR1 MNHEY and CDR2 SMNVEV (reference sequence). With 3 bases removed from V and 3 bases from J, the gap between germline ends came to 9 bases. The CDR3 has 13 amino acids.

The chain has TRBV5-1 and TRBJ1-1; D possibly corresponds to TRBD1 (5 bases). Trimming removed 0 bases from V and 5 bases from J, with 14 bases in between. Per the germline V gene, CDR1 is SGHRS and CDR2 is YFSETQ. The CDR3 has 15 residues. CDR3 residues: CASSLEGSRGTEAFF. The CDR3 DNA reads as TGCGCCAGCAGCTTGGAAGGGAGCCGGGGGACTGAAGCTTTCTTT.

The chain has TRBV4-3 and TRBJ2-5, with no clear D. The CDR3 is made up of 15 amino acids. Trimming left V 0 bases short and J 3 bases short, with 11 bases between. CDR1 and CDR2 (germline): LGHNA, YSLEER. CDR3 nucleotide sequence: TGCGCCAGCAGCCAAGATCGTCACTACGAAGAGACCCAGTACTTC. Translating gives CASSQDRHYEETQYF.

The chain combines TRBV15 with TRBJ2-1; D call uncertain. CDR3 length: 12 amino acids. Germline loops: CDR1 LNHNV, CDR2 YYDKDF (reference sequence). V lost 0 bases, J lost 8 bases, and 5 bases lay in between. The CDR3 region has the DNA TGTGCCACCAGCAGAGATATCTATGAGCAGTTCTTC. Its protein product is CATSRDIYEQFF. Variable domain in full (rest from reference TRBV15 and TRBJ2-1): DAMVIQNPRYQVTQFGKPVTLSCSQTLNHNVMYWYQQKSSQAPKLLFHYYDKDFNNEADTPDNFQSRRPNTSFCFLDIRSPGLGDTAMYLCATSRDIYEQFFGPGTRLTVL.

The count of this clone is one. V gene TRBV10-3 combines with J gene TRBJ2-2; 7 positions match TRBD1. This CDR3 has 15 amino acids. Losses at the gene ends were 8 bases for V and 0 bases for J; bases not matched to a gene: 6. From germline, CDR1 is ENHRY and CDR2 SYGVKD. This CDR3 is CAIGKGTANTGELFF. DNA for the CDR3: TGTGCCATCGGCAAGGGGACAGCGAACACCGGGGAGCTGTTTTTT.

The rearrangement joins TRBV4-1 to TRBJ2-3, with 9 bases that match TRBD2. The junction had 11 bases not matched to a gene; V was cut back by 0 bases and J by 1 base. The germline V gene encodes CDR1 MGHRA and CDR2 YSYEKL. The length of the CDR3 is 19 residues. CDR3 in amino acids: CASSQEGGGTSLRTDTQYF. The CDR3 DNA follows: TGCGCCAGCAGCCAAGAGGGGGGCGGGACTAGCCTACGCACAGATACGCAGTATTTT.

The genes are TRBV6-1 and TRBJ1-2; 8 nucleotides align to TRBD1. CDR3 length equals 15 residues. Trimming cost V 3 bases and J 4 bases; bases outside gene matches: 7. Germline V gives CDR1 MNHNS, CDR2 SASEGT. The CDR3 DNA sequence: TGTGCCAGCAGTGAGGGACAGGCCTCCAGCTATGGCTACACCTTC. Translation: CASSEGQASSYGYTF.

The chain combines TRBV7-9 with TRBJ1-2; 7 bases agree with TRBD1. The CDR3 contains 14 residues. Germline CDR1 is SEHNR and CDR2 is FQNEAQ (reference sequence). After removal of 3 bases from V and 3 bases from J, the junction contained 4 bases not matched to a gene. The CDR3 DNA reads as TGTGCCAGCAGCTTTATCCAGGGGGACTATGGCTACACCTTC. Translating gives CASSFIQGDYGYTF.

This clone has more than one count but fewer than ten. The chain has TRBV15 and TRBJ2-1, with 10 positions matching TRBD2. The J segment lost 8 bases and the V segment lost 1 base, leaving 8 bases of the junction unmatched. The CDR3 runs to 16 residues. Looked up from germline, CDR1 is LNHNV and CDR2 is YYDKDF (reference sequence). The CDR3 reads CATSRGEAGGPYEQFF. CDR3 sequence (DNA): TGTGCCACCAGCAGAGGAGAAGCGGGGGGGCCGTATGAGCAGTTCTTC.

This clone was counted a few times. The chain recombines TRBV7-6 with TRBJ2-1; 10 bases line up with TRBD1. Germline CDR1 reads SGHVS; CDR2 reads FNYEAQ. This CDR3 has 15 residues. Trimming took 4 bases from V and 2 from J; bases not matched to a gene: 2. CDR3 amino acids: CASSSGQGTYNEQFF. The DNA for the CDR3 is TGTGCCAGCAGCTCGGGACAGGGGACCTACAATGAGCAGTTCTTC. The full variable domain, with the rest looked up from reference TRBV7-6 and TRBJ2-1, is GAGVSQSPRYKVTKRGQDVALRCDPISGHVSLYWYRQALGQGPEFLTYFNYEAQQDKSGLPNDRFSAERPEGSISTLTIQRTEQRDSAMYRCASSSGQGTYNEQFFGPGTRLTVL.

The V gene is TRBV23-1, the J gene TRBJ2-7; no definite D call. TRBV23-1 is recorded as an ORF, its role being uncertain. Trimming took 0 bases from V and 0 from J, leaving 9 bases between them. The CDR3 is made up of 15 amino acids. The CDR3 coding sequence is TGCGCCAGCAGTCAATCCGAGACAATCTCCTACGAGCAGTACTTC. The encoded protein is CASSQSETISYEQYF.

This clone has a single count. The rearrangement joins TRBV10-3 to TRBJ2-1, with TRBD2 as a possible D gene (6 bases). Germline lookup yields CDR1 ENHRY and CDR2 SYGVKD. This CDR3 spans 17 amino acids. The V end was cut by 8 bases, the J end by 0 bases, with 20 bases between. The CDR3: CAISKGAGGVSYNEQFF. CDR3 in DNA: TGTGCCATCTCAAAAGGGGCGGGCGGGGTCTCCTACAATGAGCAGTTCTTC.

The chain has TRBV6-1 and TRBJ1-1; possible D gene TRBD1, 6 bases. This CDR3 has 14 amino acids. The germline gives CDR1 MNHNS, CDR2 SASEGT. Between the trimmed V and J ends, which lost 7 bases and 1 base, there was a span of 13 bases. CDR3 residues: CASTPGTQNTEAFF. Written as DNA, the CDR3 is TGTGCCAGCACTCCCGGGACACAGAACACTGAAGCTTTCTTT.

The chain uses TRBV6-1 and TRBJ1-2, with D maybe TRBD1 (5 bases). The V and J ends lost 3 bases and 4 bases respectively, with 15 bases between them. The CDR3 totals 15 residues. From germline, CDR1 is MNHNS and CDR2 SASEGT. Here the CDR3 DNA reads TGTGCCAGCAGTGATCCCCGCGGGGCGATCTATGGCTACACCTTC. Residues: CASSDPRGAIYGYTF.

The genes are TRBV6-5 and TRBJ1-6, with D uncertain. The CDR3 contains 14 residues. Trimming removed 2 bases at V and 6 bases at J, with 8 bases between. Germline CDR1 is MNHEY and CDR2 is SVGAGI. CDR3 nucleotides: TGTGCCAGCAGTTACCGCCGGGGTAATTCACCCCTCCACTTT. This codes for CASSYRRGNSPLHF.

A remark on this clone: One end of the junction fails to match germline, which may point to a read error. The same CDR3 can be traced to other DNA sequences in this sample. CDR3 DNA: TGCGCCACTCAGAGGAATGGCTACACCTTC. It is translated as CATQRNGYTF. The chain has TRBV2 and TRBJ1-2; D is uncertain. The CDR3 length is 10 residues. The germline gives CDR1 SNHLY, CDR2 FYNNEI.

This rearrangement joins TRBV15 to TRBJ1-4; weak D call: TRBD1 (5 bases). Looked up from germline, CDR1 is LNHNV and CDR2 is YYDKDF (reference sequence). V was shortened by 5 bases and J by 5 bases, with 9 bases between the two germline ends. This CDR3 is built from 13 residues. CDR3 amino acids: CATSWGGNEKLFF. CDR3 DNA sequence: TGTGCCACCAGCTGGGGGGGGAATGAAAAACTGTTTTTT. The full variable domain, rest sourced from reference TRBV15 and TRBJ1-4, is DAMVIQNPRYQVTQFGKPVTLSCSQTLNHNVMYWYQQKSSQAPKLLFHYYDKDFNNEADTPDNFQSRRPNTSFCFLDIRSPGLGDTAMYLCATSWGGNEKLFFGSGTQLSVL.

The rearrangement joins TRBV6-6 to TRBJ1-4, with 7 bases lining up with TRBD1. After removal of 6 bases from V and 4 bases from J, the junction contained 5 bases not matched to a gene. The CDR3 has 14 residues. The germline V gene has CDR1 MNHNY and CDR2 SVGAGI (reference sequence). The CDR3 reads CASSQDRSNEKLFF. Here the CDR3 DNA reads TGTGCCAGCAGCCAGGACAGGAGTAATGAAAAACTGTTTTTT.

The gene calls are TRBV7-7 and TRBJ1-1, with 11 nucleotides matching TRBD1. Trimming at V came to 6 bases and at J to 1 base, leaving 16 bases not matched to a gene. The germline V gene encodes CDR1 SSHAT and CDR2 FNYEAQ (reference sequence). This CDR3 is built from 19 residues. In DNA, the CDR3 is TGTGCCAGCAGTCAGTCTGGGACAGGGGGACGTAAGGCGAACACTGAAGCTTTCTTT. Translating gives CASSQSGTGGRKANTEAFF.

V and J are TRBV28 and TRBJ2-7; 8 bases match TRBD2. In germline, CDR1 is MDHEN, CDR2 SYDVKM. This CDR3 contains 14 residues. The V and J ends lost 4 bases and 0 bases, in that order; junction bases with no gene match: 2. CDR3 residues: CASSSGGSSYEQYF. CDR3 nucleotides: TGTGCCAGCAGTTCGGGGGGGAGCTCCTACGAGCAGTACTTC.